This TCR beta chain was found in a study of response to subunit inactivated influenza vaccine. Study-level results: The authors offered the suggestion that each seasonal influenza vaccination recruits few new T cells.

This CDR3 is 14 amino acids long. J lost 3 bases, V lost 5 bases, and 7 bases had no gene match. Germline CDR1 reads DFQATT; CDR2 reads SNEGSKA (reference sequence). TCRdb itself ran the RT-PCR reads through MiXCR, one entry per CDR3 protein. Of hundreds of thousands of distinct CDR3 sequences in the sample, 14% were seen once. This clonotype turned up a few times. As yet, its antigen is unknown. The sequencing used PBMCs from blood, collected 14 to 15 days before vaccination. The TCR originated in a man aged 50 to 59 who received an inactivated influenza vaccine. V and J are TRBV20-1 and TRBJ2-3; TRBD2 matches 8 bases. The CDR3 region has the DNA TGCAGTGCTCCTTCGGCTAGCGGGACAGATACGCAGTATTTT. It encodes CSAPSASGTDTQYF.